This is a list of T cell receptor beta chains from one sample in a study of T cell responses to AZD1222 COVID-19 vaccine. Generated by immunoSEQ multiplex PCR, the TCRdb table keeps only in-frame clones and is missing some. Of about 150,000 clones detected, 88% appear once; the ten largest clones hold less than 3.5%. Sequenced material: peripheral blood, taken on day 0 of AZD1222 vaccination. The receptors here all came from an adult in good health. Both conserved end residues are part of each CDR3. A D gene is named only where the DNA matches it firmly. Rows may omit the clone size; those that give it use once, few, many or a size class.

d_call,v_call,clone_size,j_call,cdr3_aa,cdr3_nt
.,TRBV3-1/TRBV3-2,.,TRBJ2-1,CASSQDAGNEQFF,TGTGCCAGCAGCCAAGATGCAGGCAATGAGCAGTTCTTC
.,TRBV5-1,.,TRBJ1-6,CASSAGTPESSPLHF,TGCGCCAGCAGCGCCGGAACCCCGGAGAGTTCACCCCTCCACTTT
.,TRBV7-2,.,TRBJ2-2,CASSSGQTVRTGELFF,TGTGCCAGCAGCTCTGGACAGACCGTGAGGACCGGGGAGCTGTTTTTT
TRBD2,TRBV12-3/TRBV12-4,.,TRBJ2-7,CASSVLAGQEQYF,TGTGCCAGCAGTGTACTAGCGGGGCAAGAGCAGTACTTC
TRBD1,TRBV19,.,TRBJ1-6,CASKTGQGNSPLHF,TGTGCCAGTAAGACGGGACAGGGTAATTCACCCCTCCACTTT
TRBD1,TRBV7-9,.,TRBJ1-2,CASSLPGQGVVGYTF,TGTGCCAGCAGCTTACCGGGACAGGGGGTAGTAGGCTACACCTTC
.,TRBV28,.,TRBJ2-7,CASGTAYEQYF,TGTGCCAGCGGAACAGCCTACGAGCAGTACTTC
.,TRBV7-9,.,TRBJ2-7,CASSLAGVYEQYF,TGTGCCAGCAGCTTAGCGGGGGTTTACGAGCAGTACTTC
TRBD1,TRBV4-3,.,TRBJ1-2,CASSQAGTGNSLQGYTF,TGCGCCAGCAGCCAAGCCGGGACAGGGAACAGCCTCCAGGGCTACACCTTC
TRBD1,TRBV10-3,.,TRBJ2-7,CAISGDRSEQYF,TGTGCCATCAGTGGGGACAGGTCCGAGCAGTACTTC
.,TRBV10-2,.,TRBJ1-6,CASSESSNSPLHF,TGCGCCAGCAGTGAGAGCAGTAATTCACCCCTCCACTTT
.,TRBV19,.,TRBJ2-3,CASSSGGLSTDTQYF,TGTGCCAGTAGTAGCGGGGGCCTTAGCACAGATACGCAGTATTTT
TRBD2,TRBV7-2,few,TRBJ2-5,CASSDRLAGGGETQYF,TGTGCCAGCAGCGATAGACTAGCGGGGGGAGGCGAGACCCAGTACTTC
TRBD1,TRBV3-1/TRBV3-2,.,TRBJ1-6,CASSQGVGRGQSPLHF,TGTGCCAGCAGCCAAGGCGTCGGCAGGGGGCAATCACCCCTCCACTTT